This TCR beta chain derives from a study of cytomegalovirus exposure and HLA in healthy donors. Study outcomes and limitations: Subsequent analysis of the 95 to 150 validation repertoires found a tendency for first-cohort TCR clusters to co-occur.

In the case of this clone: Its antigen is still unknown.

Repertoires were generated with immunoSEQ multiplex PCR, while TCRdb's copy carries only in-frame clones and drops some. Of 250,000 or so clones listed, about 87% are singletons. V gave up 10 bases and J gave up 4 bases; unmatched junction bases: 11. Germline lookup yields CDR1 LNHDA and CDR2 SQIVND (reference sequence). This CDR3 is 15 amino acids long. The chain employs TRBV19 and TRBJ1-4; 8 bases match TRBD1. The clonotype comes from a young man in good health and CMV-seronegative. Sequencing was done on a sample of PBMCs. Written as DNA, the CDR3 is TGTGCCACTCGCGAGGCGGGACAGGTTAATGAAAAACTGTTTTTT. It is translated as CATREAGQVNEKLFF.